What follows are 31 T cell receptor beta chains derived from one specimen sequenced in a study of CD8+ T cells in alopecia areata. It was cDNA, reverse transcribed from extracted RNA, that served as the sequencing template. Profiling relied on immunoSEQ multiplex PCR, and the TCRdb table lists in-frame clones only, not all of them. The sample consists of around 190,000 clones, around three fifths of them appearing once. Sequencing was performed on CD8+ T cells sorted from blood. The receptors derive from a human donor in good health.

This chain uses TRBV19 with TRBJ1-2, with TRBD1 matching 8 bases. V dropped 2 bases and J dropped 8; count of bases not matched to a gene: 4. Germline values: CDR1 LNHDA, CDR2 SQIVND (reference sequence). The CDR3 has 13 amino acids. CDR3 sequence reads: CASSIKDREGYTF. CDR3 coding DNA: TGTGCCAGTAGTATAAAGGACAGGGAGGGCTACACCTTC.

The sample holds a few counts of this clone. This chain connects TRBV7-6 to TRBJ2-7; no definite D call. V was trimmed by 5 bases and J by 1 base, leaving 12 bases between them. CDR3 length: 14 residues. Germline V gene sequence: CDR1 SGHVS, CDR2 FNYEAQ. The chain's CDR3 is CASSHFGMSYEQYF. CDR3 DNA sequence: TGTGCCAGCAGCCACTTTGGGATGTCCTACGAGCAGTACTTC.

The CDR3 DNA follows: TGCGCCAGCAGCCAGATTCCAGGGCCCAACCCCTACGAGCAGTACTTC. Protein product: CASSQIPGPNPYEQYF. This sequence joins TRBV4-1 and TRBJ2-7, with D maybe TRBD1 (5 bases). The V gene's germline CDR1 is MGHRA and CDR2 YSYEKL. Trimming left V 3 bases short and J 2 bases short, with 17 bases between. CDR3 length equals 16 residues.

This clone was counted only a few times. The chain couples TRBV9 to TRBJ2-1; D is unclear. The ends were cut back, 0 bases at V and 5 bases at J, with 9 bases in the middle. Looked up from germline, CDR1 is SGDLS and CDR2 is YYNGEE. This CDR3 spans 14 amino acids. CDR3 region: CASSVDENNNEQFF. The CDR3 DNA sequence: TGTGCCAGCAGCGTAGACGAAAACAACAATGAGCAGTTCTTC.

This chain joins TRBV19 and TRBJ1-5; no reliable D call. This CDR3 has 14 amino acids. Germline V lookup: CDR1 LNHDA, CDR2 SQIVND (reference sequence). V lost 9 bases to trimming and J lost 0 bases, with 12 bases between them. In DNA form, the CDR3 reads TGTGCCAGCGAGAGACACAATAGCAATCAGCCCCAGCATTTT. Translated: CASERHNSNQPQHF.

The CDR3, as DNA: TGCGCCAGCAGCCAGTTCCTGGGGGGGTTTAAAGAGCAGTTCTTC. Encoded protein: CASSQFLGGFKEQFF. The chain is built from TRBV4-1 and TRBJ2-1; 7 bases are shared with TRBD2. The trim removed 3 bases at V and 10 bases at J, leaving 12 bases unmatched. The CDR3 runs 15 residues. Germline loops: CDR1 MGHRA, CDR2 YSYEKL.

The chain combines TRBV29-1 with TRBJ1-2, with D possibly being TRBD1 (6 bases). The CDR3 has 13 amino acids. Trimming cost V 6 bases and J 7 bases, with 18 bases left between them. Germline V gene data show CDR1 as SQVTM and CDR2 as ANQGSEA. The CDR3 DNA is TGCAGCGTATTACAGGGTAATTCTCCTGGCTACACCTTC. This translates into CSVLQGNSPGYTF.

The chain combines TRBV25-1 with TRBJ1-6; possibly TRBD1 for D (6 bases). Per germline, CDR1 MGHDK and CDR2 SYGVNS. Trimming pared 3 bases from V and 7 bases from J, leaving 13 bases between. The CDR3 contains 15 residues. The CDR3 region has the DNA TGTGCCAGCAGTGAGAGGGGGATTACGAATTCACCCCTCCACTTT. Translated: CASSERGITNSPLHF.

This chain joins TRBV7-9 and TRBJ2-7; TRBD1 is a possible D gene (6 bases). The CDR3 is made up of 12 amino acids. Trimming removed 1 base at V and 6 bases at J, with 7 bases between. In germline, CDR1 is SEHNR, CDR2 FQNEAQ (reference sequence). The CDR3 nucleotides read TGTGCCAGCAGCTTAGGGACAGCCGAGCAGTACTTC. Amino acid sequence: CASSLGTAEQYF.

About this clone itself: Other nucleotide sequences from this sample produce the same CDR3. The rearrangement links TRBV5-1 to TRBJ2-5; D call uncertain. CDR3 length: 10 amino acids. From germline, CDR1 is SGHRS and CDR2 YFSETQ. Trimming removed 6 bases from V and 4 bases from J, with 4 bases in between. This CDR3 reads CASTGETQYF. As DNA, the CDR3 is TGCGCCAGCACGGGAGAGACCCAGTACTTC.

The genes are TRBV27 and TRBJ2-1; D is possibly TRBD2 (6 bases). CDR1 and CDR2 (germline): MNHEY, SMNVEV (reference sequence). V shed 5 bases and J shed 7 bases, with 18 bases lying between them. CDR3 length: 15 residues. The CDR3 nucleotides read TGTGCCAGCAGTCCTACCGGGACTCGACTGAATGAGCAGTTCTTC. Encoded protein: CASSPTGTRLNEQFF.

This clone was seen more than once but under ten times. The genes are TRBV5-6 and TRBJ2-1, with 12 positions matching TRBD2. CDR3 length: 15 amino acids. V trimming: 8 bases; J trimming: 9 bases; junction bases outside the gene matches: 12. Germline V gives CDR1 SGHDT, CDR2 YYEEEE. CDR3 region: CASSIDRLAGAEQFF. The CDR3 nucleotides read TGTGCCAGTAGTATAGATCGACTAGCGGGGGCTGAGCAGTTCTTC.

This chain joins TRBV29-1 and TRBJ2-5, with 7 bases aligning to TRBD2. The CDR3 contains 14 residues. Germline assignment: CDR1 SQVTM and CDR2 ANQGSEA. Trimming cost V 4 bases and J 5 bases; bases outside gene matches: 10. This CDR3 is CSVGLAGVSETQYF. CDR3 nucleotide sequence: TGCAGCGTTGGTCTCGCGGGGGTTTCCGAGACCCAGTACTTC. Full variable domain (missing parts from reference TRBV29-1 and TRBJ2-5): SAVISQKPSRDICQRGTSLTIQCQVDSQVTMMFWYRQQPGQSLTLIATANQGSEATYESGFVIDKFPISRPNLTFSTLTVSNMSPEDSSIYLCSVGLAGVSETQYFGPGTRLLVL.

V usage is TRBV27 and J usage is TRBJ1-6; unclear D gene. The germline V gene has CDR1 MNHEY and CDR2 SMNVEV (reference sequence). Between the trimmed V and J ends, which lost 5 bases and 2 bases, there was a span of 7 bases. The CDR3 spans 14 residues. The CDR3 loop is CASSVAAYNSPLHF. In DNA, the CDR3 is TGTGCCAGCAGTGTCGCCGCCTATAATTCACCCCTCCACTTT.

The chain has TRBV4-1 and TRBJ2-5; 8 bases line up with TRBD1. Germline loops: CDR1 MGHRA, CDR2 YSYEKL. CDR3 length: 17 amino acids. The junction had 15 bases not matched to a gene; V was cut back by 4 bases and J by 5 bases. The DNA of the CDR3 is TGCGCCAGCAGCCCCTTTTCGGACAGGGTGAAGAGGGAGACCCAGTACTTC. As protein: CASSPFSDRVKRETQYF.

The chain uses TRBV29-1 and TRBJ1-2; a possible D gene is TRBD1 (6 bases). V was trimmed by 4 bases and J by 8 bases, leaving 14 bases between them. Germline CDR1 SQVTM, CDR2 ANQGSEA. This CDR3 is 12 amino acids long. The CDR3 DNA sequence: TGCAGCGTTGCTTCAGGGGTTGGAGGCTACACCTTC. Its translation: CSVASGVGGYTF.

This chain connects TRBV27 to TRBJ2-7; TRBD2 might be the D (6 bases). The germline V and J ends were trimmed by 0 bases and 2 bases, with 8 bases remaining between them. The CDR3 length is 14 residues. Germline loops: CDR1 MNHEY, CDR2 SMNVEV (reference sequence). CDR3 DNA: TGTGCCAGCAGTTTATCGTCGGGAGCCTACGAGCAGTACTTC. This translates into CASSLSSGAYEQYF.

The chain recombines TRBV27 with TRBJ2-4; TRBD1 matches 9 bases. Trimming took 6 bases from V and 5 from J; bases not matched to a gene: 14. The CDR3 sequence is 17 residues long. Germline V gives CDR1 MNHEY, CDR2 SMNVEV (reference sequence). The CDR3 loop reads CASRGLDRGIQENIQYF. CDR3 bases: TGTGCCAGCAGGGGATTGGACAGGGGAATTCAGGAAAACATTCAGTACTTC.

The chain links TRBV27 to TRBJ1-5, with 8 bases that match TRBD1. CDR1 and CDR2 from the germline V gene are MNHEY and SMNVEV (reference sequence). CDR3 length: 14 residues. Unmatched junction bases numbered 5, after V lost 8 bases and J lost 2 bases. CDR3 residues: CASATGGGNQPQHF. The CDR3 DNA follows: TGTGCCAGCGCTACAGGGGGAGGCAATCAGCCCCAGCATTTT.

The V gene is TRBV29-1, the J gene TRBJ2-3, with D perhaps TRBD1 (7 bases). The CDR3 is 12 amino acids. Per the germline V gene, CDR1 is SQVTM and CDR2 is ANQGSEA. V dropped 6 bases and J dropped 9 bases, with 16 bases sitting between them. The CDR3 region is CSVRGDRRTQYF. CDR3 DNA sequence: TGCAGCGTGAGGGGGGACAGACGGACGCAGTATTTT.

Concerning this clone: This sample also contains other DNA sequences that code for the same CDR3. The V and J genes are TRBV7-9 and TRBJ2-2; D ambiguous. V gave up 4 bases and J gave up 5 bases, with 2 bases separating them. The CDR3 covers 11 residues. Germline CDR1 and CDR2: SEHNR and FQNEAQ (reference sequence). CDR3 sequence (DNA): TGTGCCAGCAGCTCGACCGGGGAGCTGTTTTTT. It encodes CASSSTGELFF.

The V gene is TRBV29-1, the J gene TRBJ1-2, with a possible D match to TRBD1 (6 bases). The CDR3 contains 15 residues. The V and J ends lost 4 bases and 0 bases respectively, with 15 bases between them. Germline V gene lookup returns CDR1 SQVTM and CDR2 ANQGSEA. The chain's CDR3 is CSVVGNQGTNYGYTF. CDR3 sequence (DNA): TGCAGCGTTGTGGGGAATCAGGGGACTAACTATGGCTACACCTTC.

The chain couples TRBV4-1 to TRBJ1-6; TRBD1 is a possible D gene (5 bases). From germline, CDR1 is MGHRA and CDR2 YSYEKL. The CDR3 covers 16 residues. Trimming left V 3 bases short and J 7 bases short, with 16 bases between. CDR3 coding DNA: TGCGCCAGCAGCCACTACCGGGACGGGAAAAATTCACCCCTCCACTTT. This gives the protein CASSHYRDGKNSPLHF.

This chain links TRBV13 with TRBJ2-7, with D maybe TRBD2 (5 bases). The ends were cut back, 2 bases at V and 4 bases at J, with 18 bases in the middle. The V gene's germline CDR1 is PRHDT and CDR2 FYEKMQ (reference sequence). This CDR3 has 16 residues. CDR3 coding DNA: TGTGCCAGCAGCTTAAGATCCCGGGGAGAAAGTTACGAGCAGTACTTC. It specifies CASSLRSRGESYEQYF.

V and J are TRBV11-2 and TRBJ2-5, with 9 nucleotides matching TRBD1. The CDR3 length is 14 residues. Trimming cost V 6 bases and J 4 bases; bases outside gene matches: 6. CDR1 and CDR2 from the germline V gene are SGHAT and FQNNGV. The CDR3 spells CASRLQGAGETQYF. The CDR3 region has the DNA TGTGCCAGCAGACTACAGGGGGCAGGAGAGACCCAGTACTTC.

The chain uses TRBV27 and TRBJ2-1, with D possibly called TRBD1 or TRBD2 (5 bases each). Between the trimmed V and J ends, which lost 3 bases and 4 bases, there was a span of 10 bases. Germline V CDR1 and CDR2: MNHEY, SMNVEV (reference sequence). The CDR3 sequence is 14 residues long. CDR3 residues: CASSLGEEYNEQFF. CDR3 coding DNA: TGTGCCAGCAGTTTGGGGGAAGAGTACAATGAGCAGTTCTTC.

This clone was detected once. J is TRBJ1-1 and V is TRBV20-1; no definite D call. The CDR3 contains 11 residues. V dropped 0 bases and J dropped 3 bases, with 2 bases sitting between them. Germline V gives CDR1 DFQATT, CDR2 SNEGSKA (reference sequence). DNA for the CDR3: TGCAGTGCTAGAGACGACACTGAAGCTTTCTTT. This encodes CSARDDTEAFF.

This clone is a singleton in its sample. The chain links TRBV7-2 to TRBJ1-5, with D tentatively TRBD1 (6 bases). The V end was cut by 5 bases, the J end by 3 bases, with 11 bases between. CDR1 is SGHTA, CDR2 FQGNSA, per germline. This CDR3 comprises 14 residues. The CDR3: CASSPDRFNQPQHF. CDR3 sequence (DNA): TGTGCCAGCAGCCCCGACAGGTTCAATCAGCCCCAGCATTTT.

This chain joins TRBV12-5 and TRBJ2-7; tentatively, D is TRBD1 (6 bases). Germline V lookup: CDR1 LGHNT, CDR2 FRNRAP. This CDR3 is built from 12 residues. Trimming took off 8 bases at V and 2 bases at J, with 10 bases between the two ends. The CDR3 bases are TGTGCTAGTAGGGGGTGGCCCTACGAGCAGTACTTC. It is translated as CASRGWPYEQYF.

The chain joins TRBV7-9 to TRBJ2-5; D remains ambiguous. Germline CDR1 SEHNR, CDR2 FQNEAQ (reference sequence). CDR3 length: 15 residues. Trimming removed 4 bases at V and 5 bases at J, with 17 bases between. The CDR3 region is CASSSPGSPGETQYF. The CDR3 nucleotides are TGTGCCAGCAGCTCCCCCGGATCGCCCGGGGAGACCCAGTACTTC. The variable domain in full, completed from reference TRBV7-9 and TRBJ2-5, reads DTGVSQNPRHKITKRGQNVTFRCDPISEHNRLYWYRQTLGQGPEFLTYFQNEAQLEKSRLLSDRFSAERPKGSFSTLEIQRTEQGDSAMYLCASSSPGSPGETQYFGPGTRLLVL.

The chain combines TRBV7-9 with TRBJ2-5; D is unresolved. CDR3 size: 13 residues. Trimming removed 4 bases from V and 1 base from J, with 7 bases in between. The V gene's germline CDR1 is SEHNR and CDR2 FQNEAQ (reference sequence). CDR3: CASSSSVQETQYF. CDR3 DNA: TGTGCCAGCAGCTCATCGGTCCAAGAGACCCAGTACTTC.